A selection of T cell receptor beta chains follows, all from one sample in a study of T cell responses to AZD1222 COVID-19 vaccine. TCRdb keeps only in-frame clones here, not all; method: immunoSEQ multiplex PCR. This repertoire shows over 100,000 clones, 70% to 90% found once; its top ten account for approximately 20%. The sequenced sample was peripheral blood, obtained on day 0 of AZD1222 vaccination. The receptors shown here come from an adult in good health. The CDR3 runs from the conserved cysteine through the conserved F or W. Each record gives: D gene, CDR3 length, V gene, clone size, J gene, CDR3 DNA, CDR3 protein. The D gene is left open where the match is weak. Some rows mark clone size as missing; the rest say once, few, many or name a class of expanded clone.

>TRBD2|17|TRBV27|.|TRBJ2-3
TGTGCCAGCAGTTGGGAGGGGCGGGGGGTCCTCACAGATACGCAGTATTTT
CASSWEGRGVLTDTQYF
>TRBD1|15|TRBV2|.|TRBJ1-2
TGTGCCAGCAGTAAGGACAGGGGATACGACTATGGCTACACCTTC
CASSKDRGYDYGYTF
>.|15|TRBV6-6|.|TRBJ1-5
TGTGCCAGCAGCCGCAGGGACGTGGGCAATCAGCCCCAGCATTTT
CASSRRDVGNQPQHF
>.|17|TRBV27|.|TRBJ1-1
TGTGCCAGCAGTTTATCGGGGCAGGTTACCATGAACACTGAAGCTTTCTTT
CASSLSGQVTMNTEAFF
>.|14|TRBV2|.|TRBJ1-1
TGTGCCAGCAGTGTGCAGACTACGAACACTGAAGCTTTCTTT
CASSVQTTNTEAFF
>.|14|TRBV3-1/TRBV3-2|few|TRBJ2-7
TGTGCCACCACGAGACCCGGGGTAGCATACGAGCAGTACTTC
CATTRPGVAYEQYF
>.|14|TRBV19|.|TRBJ1-6
TGTGCCAGTAGTATCCCGAAAGGGGCTTCACCCCTCCACTTT
CASSIPKGASPLHF
>.|17|TRBV7-2|.|TRBJ2-2
TGTGCCAGCACCCTAATGATCGGGGTTGGGTCCACCGGGGAGCTGTTTTTT
CASTLMIGVGSTGELFF
>.|15|TRBV28|.|TRBJ1-3
TGTGCCAGCAACCCGCCCGGGAGGTCAGGAAACACCATATATTTT
CASNPPGRSGNTIYF
>.|16|TRBV7-9|few|TRBJ1-5
TGTGCCAGCACCAAGGGCGGGAGGTACGGCAATCAGCCCCAGCATTTT
CASTKGGRYGNQPQHF
>.|16|TRBV7-9|.|TRBJ2-4
TGTGCCAGCAGCCAAGGGGGAGGGAACGCCAAAAACATTCAGTACTTC
CASSQGGGNAKNIQYF
>.|12|TRBV28|.|TRBJ1-2
TGTGCCAGCAGTTTGGTGGACTATGGCTACACCTTC
CASSLVDYGYTF
>.|18|TRBV7-6|once|TRBJ2-6
TGTGCCAGCAGCCTTTCAGCCGGGGCCCTCCCGGGGGCCAACGTCCTGACTTTC
CASSLSAGALPGANVLTF
>.|15|TRBV6-2/TRBV6-3|.|TRBJ2-4
TGTGCCAGCAGTTACCTCCGCGGAACCAAAAACATTCAGTACTTC
CASSYLRGTKNIQYF
>.|11|TRBV6-5|.|TRBJ2-7
TGTGCCAGCAGCCGTCGATACGAGCAGTACTTC
CASSRRYEQYF
>.|14|TRBV6-5|.|TRBJ1-2
TGTGCCAGCAGTTACTCAAAGGGGAACTATGGCTACACCTTC
CASSYSKGNYGYTF
>.|13|TRBV14|.|TRBJ1-6
TGTGCCAGCAGCCTCATGGGCGGCTCACCCCTCCACTTT
CASSLMGGSPLHF
>.|14|TRBV10-3|.|TRBJ1-6
TGTGCCATCAGTGAGACACCGGATAATTCACCCCTCCACTTT
CAISETPDNSPLHF
>.|14|TRBV18|.|TRBJ1-1
TGTGCCAGCTCACCAGGACGGGGGTTTACTGAAGCTTTCTTT
CASSPGRGFTEAFF
>.|11|TRBV10-2|.|TRBJ2-7
TGCGCCAGCGGAGGGGACTACGAGCAGTACTTC
CASGGDYEQYF
>TRBD1|15|TRBV19|.|TRBJ1-6
TGTGCCAGTAGTCCTCTACGACAGGGGGATTCACCCCTCCACTTT
CASSPLRQGDSPLHF
>.|14|TRBV3-1/TRBV3-2|.|TRBJ1-2
TGTGCCAGCAGCCAGTATCAAGGGGGCTATGGCTACACCTTC
CASSQYQGGYGYTF
>TRBD1|14|TRBV9|.|TRBJ1-3
TGTGCCAGCAGCACACGGGACAGTGGAAACACCATATATTTT
CASSTRDSGNTIYF
>.|13|TRBV27|.|TRBJ1-1
TGTGCCAGCAGTTGGGCAGGTTGGACTGAAGCTTTCTTT
CASSWAGWTEAFF
>.|13|TRBV10-3|.|TRBJ1-1
TGTGCCATCAGTGCGGGGGAGAACACTGAAGCTTTCTTT
CAISAGENTEAFF
>TRBD1|13|TRBV7-3|.|TRBJ1-2
TGTGCCAGCAGTCCGGCAGGGGGCTATGGCTACACCTTC
CASSPAGGYGYTF
>.|14|TRBV2|.|TRBJ2-2
TGTGCCAGCAGAAGGACAGCGGGGTCCGGGGAGCTGTTTTTT
CASRRTAGSGELFF
>TRBD1|16|TRBV6-1|few|TRBJ1-5
TGTGCCAGCAGTGAAGCCGGGACAGGGACAAATCAGCCCCAGCATTTT
CASSEAGTGTNQPQHF
>.|12|TRBV27|.|TRBJ2-1
TGTGCCAGCAGTTCCTCGGGGTCTGAGCAGTTCTTC
CASSSSGSEQFF
>.|14|TRBV20-1|.|TRBJ2-1
TGCAGTGCTAGTTCCGCTGTCTCCTACAATGAGCAGTTCTTC
CSASSAVSYNEQFF
>.|11|TRBV12-3/TRBV12-4|once|TRBJ1-2
TGTGCCAGCAGCCTGGGGGGTGGCTACACCTTC
CASSLGGGYTF
>.|13|TRBV24-1|.|TRBJ2-4
TGTGCCACCAGTGAAACCGGGACACCCGTACAGTACTTC
CATSETGTPVQYF
>.|14|TRBV11-3|.|TRBJ2-5
TGTGCCAGCAGCTTGGGGGAAGGCCAAGAGACCCAGTACTTC
CASSLGEGQETQYF
>TRBD1|16|TRBV28|.|TRBJ1-3
TGTGCCACCCAACTCAGGGGGGTCCTCTCTGGAAACACCATATATTTT
CATQLRGVLSGNTIYF
>.|15|TRBV12-5|.|TRBJ2-5
TGTGCTAGTGGTTTGGTACCGACAAGTCGAAAGACCCAGTACTTC
CASGLVPTSRKTQYF
>.|14|TRBV12-2|few|TRBJ1-1
TGTGCAAGTCGCTCCTGGACAGGGAACACTGAAGCTTTCTTT
CASRSWTGNTEAFF
>TRBD1|17|TRBV9|.|TRBJ1-4
TGTGCCAGCAGCGCAACCGGGACAGGGGCCACAATGGGGGGACTGTTTTTT
CASSATGTGATMGGLFF
>.|15|TRBV27|.|TRBJ1-5
TGTGCCAGCAGTCCCCGGGGCGGAAGTGGTCAGCCCCAGCATTTT
CASSPRGGSGQPQHF
>.|14|TRBV4-3|.|TRBJ1-1
TGCGCCAGCAGCCAAGAGGCCGGGGGGACTGAAGCTTTCTTT
CASSQEAGGTEAFF
>.|13|TRBV27|.|TRBJ1-5
TGTGCCAGCAGTTTACAGGGGAACCAGCCCCAGCATTTT
CASSLQGNQPQHF
>TRBD1|14|TRBV27|.|TRBJ2-7
TGTGCCAGCAGTTTGGGGACAGGCCGCTACGAGCAGTACTTC
CASSLGTGRYEQYF
>.|13|TRBV12-3/TRBV12-4|.|TRBJ1-5
TGTGCCAGCAGTTCTTGGTACGATCAGCCCCAGCATTTT
CASSSWYDQPQHF
>.|15|TRBV5-1|.|TRBJ2-7
TGCGCCAGCAGCTTGGCCAACGCATGGGCCTACGAGCAGTACTTC
CASSLANAWAYEQYF
>TRBD2|15|TRBV4-1|once|TRBJ2-4
TGCGCCAGCAGCCAAGGTAGCGGGGGGAAAAACATTCAGTACTTC
CASSQGSGGKNIQYF
>TRBD1|12|TRBV5-1|few|TRBJ2-7
TGCGCCAGCAGCGACAGGGCTTACGAGCAGTACTTC
CASSDRAYEQYF
>TRBD1|15|TRBV7-7|.|TRBJ2-5
TGTGCTAGCAGTCCCGGGACAGGGGGCTTCGAGACCCAGTACTTC
CASSPGTGGFETQYF
>.|15|TRBV5-8|many|TRBJ2-1
TGTGCCAGCAGCTTGGGTCAGGGGACCGGGGATGAGCAGTTCTTC
CASSLGQGTGDEQFF
>.|13|TRBV6-5|.|TRBJ1-3
TGTGCCAGCTCTCGGGATTGGGGAAACACCATATATTTT
CASSRDWGNTIYF
>.|13|TRBV28|.|TRBJ1-1
TGTGCCAGCAGTTCGGGGGGGAACACTGAAGCTTTCTTT
CASSSGGNTEAFF
>TRBD1|13|TRBV4-3|once|TRBJ1-1
TGCGCCAGCAGCCCAGGGACAGGGACTTGGGCTTTCTTT
CASSPGTGTWAFF
>.|14|TRBV5-1|.|TRBJ2-1
TGCGCCAGCAGCGGCAGGGGGGACTGGGATGAGCAGTTCTTC
CASSGRGDWDEQFF
>TRBD2|19|TRBV5-1|.|TRBJ2-1
TGCGCCAGCAGCCTCCCGCGGGGGGTGAGGGGCTACTCCTACAATGAGCAGTTCTTC
CASSLPRGVRGYSYNEQFF
>TRBD1|13|TRBV10-2|.|TRBJ1-4
TGCGCCACCGGACAGGCCCACAATGAAAAACTGTTTTTT
CATGQAHNEKLFF